Each of the 21 T cell receptor beta chains below was sequenced from the same sample in a study of Ad26.COV2.S vaccination and SARS-CoV-2 variants. Stated treatment: about 20 received Ad26.COV2.S at low or high dose, single or two shots; about 5 received placebo; per-sample allocation not given. Day 63 after the first vaccine or placebo injection was the time point for sampling. The table came from immunoSEQ multiplex PCR; TCRdb's copy has only in-frame clones and leaves some out. The sample lists roughly 500,000 clones, 85% to 90% occurring once. The material was peripheral blood, obtained in a trial of Ad26.COV2.S vaccine versus placebo. The receptors originated from a person between 18 and 65 years old who received the Ad26.COV2.S COVID-19 vaccine or a placebo.

The V gene is TRBV27, the J gene TRBJ2-7; no definite D call. CDR3 length: 15 amino acids. The germline gives CDR1 MNHEY, CDR2 SMNVEV (reference sequence). V lost 0 bases to trimming and J lost 2 bases, with 11 bases between them. As DNA, the CDR3 is TGTGCCAGCAGTTTATCTTGGGTGGGCACCTACGAGCAGTACTTC. It codes for CASSLSWVGTYEQYF.

The chain has TRBV4-3 and TRBJ1-1, with D uncertain. Germline-derived CDR1 and CDR2 are LGHNA and YSLEER. The CDR3 extends over 13 amino acids. Trimming pared 4 bases from V and 6 bases from J, leaving 12 bases between. The CDR3 reads CASSPGEGPEAFF. In DNA form, the CDR3 reads TGCGCCAGCAGCCCTGGTGAGGGCCCTGAAGCTTTCTTT.

The chain recombines TRBV28 with TRBJ2-3; weak D call: TRBD1 (6 bases). The V end was cut by 5 bases, the J end by 6 bases, with 9 bases between. CDR1 MDHEN and CDR2 SYDVKM come from the germline V gene. The CDR3 is made up of 12 amino acids. CDR3 sequence: CASSVQGDTQYF. In DNA form, the CDR3 reads TGTGCCAGCAGTGTGCAGGGGGATACGCAGTATTTT.

This chain joins TRBV28 and TRBJ2-7; no definite D call. V was cut by 3 bases and J by 2 bases, with 17 bases left in between. The length of the CDR3 is 16 residues. Germline CDR1 and CDR2: MDHEN and SYDVKM. The CDR3 DNA sequence: TGTGCCAGCAGTTTCTGGGCGATAGGTTTAGCCTACGAGCAGTACTTC. Translation: CASSFWAIGLAYEQYF.

The J gene is TRBJ2-7, the V gene TRBV19; the D is unclear. V gave up 4 bases and J gave up 0 bases, with 10 bases separating them. This CDR3 has 14 amino acids. Germline CDR1 LNHDA, CDR2 SQIVND (reference sequence). In nucleotides, the CDR3 is TGTGCCAGTAGTAGTTACGTGGGCTCCTACGAGCAGTACGTC. Its translation is CASSSYVGSYEQYV.

The gene calls are TRBV4-1 and TRBJ1-1; D is perhaps TRBD1 (6 bases). CDR1 and CDR2 (germline): MGHRA, YSYEKL. Deletions cut 4 bases from V and 0 bases from J, with 12 bases between. CDR3 length: 15 residues. In DNA, the CDR3 is TGCGCCAGCAGCCGCCAAGGGGGAATGAACACTGAAGCTTTCTTT. Protein sequence: CASSRQGGMNTEAFF.

This chain joins TRBV5-1 and TRBJ2-7, with D unclear. Germline CDR1 and CDR2: SGHRS and YFSETQ. Trimming left V 5 bases short and J 2 bases short, with 14 bases between. The CDR3 sequence is 14 residues long. The CDR3 spells CASSPFGRTYEQYF. The CDR3 DNA follows: TGCGCCAGCAGTCCCTTCGGCAGGACCTACGAGCAGTACTTC.

This clone was observed a single time. The CDR3 loop is CASSKGQDQPQHF. CDR3 in DNA: TGTGCCAGTAGTAAGGGACAAGATCAGCCCCAGCATTTT. V gene TRBV19 combines with J gene TRBJ1-5; D possibly corresponds to TRBD1 (6 bases). In germline, CDR1 is LNHDA, CDR2 SQIVND (reference sequence). V shed 4 bases and J shed 5 bases, with 9 bases lying between them. The CDR3 spans 13 residues.

This rearrangement joins TRBV19 to TRBJ1-1, with a possible D match to TRBD1 (5 bases). Between the trimmed V and J ends, which lost 11 bases and 6 bases, there was a span of 13 bases. Germline V lookup: CDR1 LNHDA, CDR2 SQIVND (reference sequence). There are 11 residues in the CDR3. The chain's CDR3 is CAGRRGSEAFF. The CDR3 DNA is TGTGCCGGGCGGCGGGGCTCTGAAGCTTTCTTT.

This chain links TRBV4-3 with TRBJ2-2; D is unclear. V was shortened by 5 bases and J by 10 bases, with 20 bases between the two germline ends. The germline CDR1 and CDR2 sequences are LGHNA and YSLEER. This CDR3 is built from 15 residues. CDR3 sequence reads: CASSGSTFRSEELFF. CDR3 nucleotide sequence: TGCGCCAGCAGCGGCTCGACCTTTCGATCGGAGGAGCTGTTTTTT.

The genes are TRBV10-3 and TRBJ1-1; 7 positions match TRBD1. The CDR3 is 13 amino acids. Germline trimming cut 4 bases from V and 1 base from J; bases unmatched to any gene: 0. Germline loops: CDR1 ENHRY, CDR2 SYGVKD. The CDR3 region is CAISGQGNTEAFF. Written as DNA, the CDR3 is TGTGCCATCAGTGGACAGGGGAACACTGAAGCTTTCTTT.

The chain couples TRBV23-1 to TRBJ1-5; perhaps TRBD1 as D (5 bases). TRBV23-1 is identified as an open reading frame with a role that is uncertain. Trimming removed 4 bases at V and 1 base at J, with 20 bases between. This CDR3 spans 18 amino acids. CDR3 protein: CASSRGGAGRSSNQPQHF. DNA for the CDR3: TGCGCCAGCAGTCGGGGAGGTGCAGGGCGATCGAGCAATCAGCCCCAGCATTTT.

The V and J genes are TRBV9 and TRBJ2-2, with 9 bases identical to TRBD1. Germline loops: CDR1 SGDLS, CDR2 YYNGEE. Unmatched junction bases numbered 7, after V lost 4 bases and J lost 3 bases. The CDR3 covers 16 residues. The CDR3 region is CASSLRTGEYTGELFF. The DNA of the CDR3 is TGTGCCAGCAGCCTCAGGACAGGGGAGTACACCGGGGAGCTGTTTTTT.

The chain is built from TRBV20-1 and TRBJ1-2; TRBD1 is a possible D gene (5 bases). Germline lookup yields CDR1 DFQATT and CDR2 SNEGSKA (reference sequence). The length of the CDR3 is 11 residues. The germline V and J ends were trimmed by 5 bases and 4 bases, with 8 bases remaining between them. The CDR3 region has the DNA TGCAGTGCTGGGACCTCCTATGGCTACACCTTC. It encodes CSAGTSYGYTF.

The CDR3 protein is CASSYGRRGDQPQHF. The CDR3 DNA is TGTGCCAGCAGTTATGGCAGGCGGGGGGATCAGCCCCAGCATTTT. This rearrangement joins TRBV6-2 or TRBV6-3 to TRBJ1-5; D perhaps matches TRBD1 (5 bases). In germline, CDR1 is MNHEY, CDR2 SVGEGT. V shed 3 bases and J shed 5 bases, with 14 bases lying between them. The CDR3 has 15 amino acids.

The chain joins TRBV4-2 to TRBJ2-3; the D is unclear. V lost 5 bases to trimming and J lost 4 bases, with 4 bases between them. This CDR3 comprises 11 residues. The germline gives CDR1 LGHNA, CDR2 YNFKEQ. Here the CDR3 reads CASSDADTQYF. The CDR3 DNA is TGTGCCAGCAGCGACGCAGATACGCAGTATTTT.

The V call is TRBV7-9, the J call TRBJ2-7; no definite D call. The CDR3 totals 14 residues. The germline gives CDR1 SEHNR, CDR2 FQNEAQ (reference sequence). V lost 5 bases and J lost 1, with 12 bases in between. This chain's CDR3 is CASSGIGVSYEQYF. CDR3 coding DNA: TGTGCCAGCAGCGGGATTGGGGTTTCCTACGAGCAGTACTTC.

This chain links TRBV5-5 with TRBJ1-4, with TRBD1 as a possible D gene (6 bases). Trimming took off 1 base at V and 7 bases at J, with 11 bases between the two ends. Germline CDR1 reads SGHKS; CDR2 reads YYEKEE (reference sequence). CDR3 length equals 14 residues. CDR3 protein: CASSLWQGSEKLFF. CDR3 nucleotide sequence: TGTGCCAGCAGCTTGTGGCAGGGGAGTGAAAAACTGTTTTTT. Supplemented by reference TRBV5-5 and TRBJ1-4, the full variable domain reads DAGVTQSPTHLIKTRGQQVTLRCSPISGHKSVSWYQQVLGQGPQFIFQYYEKEERGRGNFPDRFSARQFPNYSSELNVNALLLGDSALYLCASSLWQGSEKLFFGSGTQLSVL.

This clone is a singleton in its sample. This rearrangement joins TRBV9 to TRBJ1-2; possible D gene TRBD1, 5 bases. V lost 5 bases to trimming and J lost 4 bases, with 21 bases between them. From germline, CDR1 is SGDLS and CDR2 YYNGEE. The CDR3 is made up of 16 amino acids. The CDR3, as DNA: TGTGCCAGCAGTGCCCGGGACTCCCAGGCTGGCTATGGCTACACCTTC. The encoded protein is CASSARDSQAGYGYTF.

This rearrangement joins TRBV14 to TRBJ2-4; 10 bases align to TRBD2. The CDR3 covers 13 residues. V shed 5 bases, J shed 10 bases, and the junction held 5 bases outside the gene matches. Germline V CDR1 and CDR2: SGHDN, FVKESK. The CDR3 coding sequence is TGTGCCAGCAGCACTAGCGGGGTTTGGATTCAGTACTTC. It translates to CASSTSGVWIQYF.

This clone appeared once. The CDR3 DNA is TGTGCCAGCAGTTTCTCGGACTCGGGTAGCTCCTATAATTCACCCCTCCACTTT. It is translated as CASSFSDSGSSYNSPLHF. This chain connects TRBV27 to TRBJ1-6; D unresolved. The CDR3 spans 18 residues. In germline, CDR1 is MNHEY, CDR2 SMNVEV (reference sequence). V was trimmed by 3 bases and J by 0 bases, leaving 15 bases between them.